The entry that follows covers one T cell receptor (beta chain) sequence. The sample belongs to a study of T cell changes during pregnancy in multiple sclerosis. Trimming cost V 4 bases and J 5 bases, with 15 bases left between them. This CDR3 has 15 residues. Germline V gene data show CDR1 as LNHDA and CDR2 as SQIVND (reference sequence). Generated by immunoSEQ multiplex PCR, the TCRdb table keeps only in-frame clones and is missing some. This sample carries about 13,000 clones, about nine tenths of them seen once, and the ten largest clones take about 8.7%. Here the sequenced sample was CD8+ T cells from peripheral blood mononuclear cells, taken in the first trimester of pregnancy. The chain joins TRBV19 to TRBJ1-5; possible D gene TRBD1, 6 bases. The receptor comes from a female donor with multiple sclerosis, enrolled in a pregnancy study. The CDR3: CASSRDTAYYQPQHF. In DNA form, the CDR3 reads TGTGCCAGTAGTAGGGACACGGCATACTATCAGCCCCAGCATTTT.